This TCR beta chain comes out of a study of siplizumab effects on memory and regulatory T cells. Study-wide results and caveats: Naive or memory phenotype assignment was not possible for roughly 75-95% of proliferating CD4+ or CD8+ clones. Memory cells that were CD4+ and unstimulated gave rise to alloreactive sequences, which siplizumab significantly reduced. Proof of suppressive function in proliferating Tregs from siplizumab cultures was not established. There appeared to be greater diversity in naive T cells than in memory cells, and naive T cells seemed major contributors to the alloresponse.

The CDR3 sequence is 12 residues long. CDR1 is SNHLY, CDR2 FYNNEI, per germline. V lost 6 bases and J lost 5, with 11 bases in between. Generated by immunoSEQ multiplex PCR, the TCRdb table keeps only in-frame clones and is missing some. The sample records 100,000 or so clones, around 92% being singletons. On this clone: Its antigen is unknown.

This sequence originates from a human donor in good health. Some clones in this sample may be carry-over from other donors' samples. J is TRBJ2-7 and V is TRBV2; D remains unclear. The sequenced sample was CD4+ T cells sorted from blood. CDR3 protein: CASRPDADEQYF. The CDR3 DNA is TGTGCCAGCAGACCGGACGCGGACGAGCAGTACTTC.